In its sample, the clone carrying this T cell receptor (beta chain) was seen once. The sample belongs to a study of T cell responses to AZD1222 COVID-19 vaccine. CDR3 length: 13 residues. V lost 5 bases, J lost 5 bases, and 12 bases lay in between. Germline CDR1 SEHNR, CDR2 FQNEAQ (reference sequence). TCRdb's table, derived via immunoSEQ multiplex PCR, lists solely in-frame clones and lacks some. The sample consists of roughly 80,000 clones, 80% to 95% of them appearing once. This chain joins TRBV7-9 and TRBJ1-1, with D possibly matching TRBD1 (6 bases). The TCR was taken from an adult in good health. Sequenced material: peripheral blood, taken on day 0 of MenACWY control vaccination. CDR3 DNA sequence: TGTGCCAGCAGCCGGACAGTCGGGACTGAAGCTTTCTTT. Its translation is CASSRTVGTEAFF.